The entry below describes one T cell receptor beta chain. V gave up 6 bases and J gave up 2 bases; unmatched junction bases: 10. The CDR3 runs to 15 residues. Per germline, CDR1 MDHEN and CDR2 SYDVKM. The entry originates in a study of blood T cell repertoires in COVID-19. Study background: COVID-19 samples collected from the United States, Italy and Spain covered acute and convalescent phases.

In the source study's methods: Reference gene primer amplification yielded estimated nucleated cell counts. Here immunoSEQ multiplex PCR was the method, and the copy in TCRdb shows in-frame clones only, minus some. That table supplies the V and J calls and clone size; D and trimming were determined from the DNA. The sample gives 110,000 to 150,000 clones, around 88% of which show up once; 1.5% to 1.9% is in the top ten. The sample consisted of peripheral blood. The receptor was isolated from a woman aged 55-70 years with acute or convalescent COVID-19. The genes are TRBV28 and TRBJ2-7; 7 positions match TRBD1. The CDR3 sequence: CASSTPSTGTYEQYF. The CDR3, as DNA: TGTGCCAGCAGCACCCCCTCGACAGGGACCTACGAGCAGTACTTC.